This TCR beta chain originates from a study of blood T cell repertoires in COVID-19 (TCRdb year 2020). For context, the study as a whole: Collaborator samples came from the United States, Italy and Spain and covered acute and convalescent phases of COVID-19. The prospective study material was composed of cDNA or gDNA derived from T cells, B-cell-depleted T cells, or PBMCs. Subjects who had been exposed to COVID-19, were actively infected with it, or had recovered from it provided the deeply sampled blood TCRbeta repertoires that made up the dataset. The repertoires were made available in a free public database intended to serve as a resource for research on the immune response to SARS-CoV-2. The samples were drawn from the first 160 participants of the ongoing ImmuneRACE study and from over a thousand subjects provided by 6 global collaborators. A de-identified subject ID, COVID-19 status, age in years and sex were almost always included in the sample metadata. HLA class I and class II types, where available, came from metadata supplied by the sample provider rather than from assay-based typing.

The paper as a whole reports these results and caveats: Clinical and demographic metadata were provided uncurated, with the amount varying by source and participant.

In the prospective study, participants were about 18 to 100 years old, resided in about 25 geographic areas of the United States, and were enrolled through a virtual design. In the prospective study, cohorts were assigned on the basis of participant-reported clinical history obtained from a screening survey and a study questionnaire. Each participant in the prospective study had whole blood, serum and a nasopharyngeal or oropharyngeal swab collected by mobile phlebotomists. Additional blood draws and questionnaires over an approximately two-month period could optionally be provided by prospective study participants. Blood samples from the prospective study were shipped frozen or at room temperature prior to DNA extraction. With respect to this clone: The specificity of this receptor is unknown. It has no much larger one-base neighbor in the sample; base qualities were not kept. The sample contains more than one DNA sequence encoding this CDR3.

TCRbeta CDR3 regions were amplified from genomic DNA using the immunoSEQ Assay, a bias-controlled multiplex PCR. The source study handled its data this way. The number of nucleated cells in each sample was estimated from the amplification of reference gene primers within the assay. To quantify the absolute abundance of each unique TCRbeta CDR3 rearrangement, sequence reads were collapsed and filtered. For each sample, productive Simpson clonality was calculated by taking the square root of Simpson's diversity index across productive rearrangements. Here the immuneACCESS table is served through TCRdb, limited to in-frame sequences with V and J called. Missing clones are a known gap in these copies; in checked studies unresolved V genes cover under half, and the rest lacks a known reason. Clone size and V and J calls were adopted from that table, with D and trimming inferred from the DNA. This sample lists 130,000 or so clones; about 80% were detected once. The leading ten clones occupy about 2.4% of the sample.

V lost 0 bases and J lost 4 bases; the stretch between them is 8 bases long. The CDR3, cysteine through phenylalanine, is 14 amino acids long. The entry retains the CDR3 DNA only, 42 bases that are in frame from base 1. CDR1 and CDR2, looked up from the germline V gene, are SGDLS and YYNGEE. This TCR derives from a man aged 35-49 years with acute COVID-19. Sequenced: PBMCs or T cells enriched from blood (not recorded which). The sequence links TRBV9 to TRBJ1-3; no D gene call is confident. The CDR3: CASSVAGSGNTIYF. The sequence in DNA is TGTGCCAGCAGCGTAGCGGGAAGCGGAAACACCATATATTTT.